These T cell receptor beta chains were read from a single sample in a study of T-cell memory formation after mild COVID-19. Each CDR3 protein gets one entry after TCRdb re-called the 5' RACE reads with MiXCR. The sample lists 260,000 or so distinct CDR3 sequences; approximately 15% were seen once. The sample comprised PBMCs or a T cell subset sorted from them (not recorded which). The source of these receptors is a man between 18 and 35 years old who had mild COVID-19 (a few samples of this study predate the infection). Cell type and time point are not known. CDR3s include the opening cysteine and the closing phenylalanine or tryptophan. Each record gives: J gene, V gene, clone size, D gene, CDR3 DNA, CDR3 protein. The D gene is left open where the match is weak. Size is omitted from some rows. Given values are once, few, many or a class for expanded clones.

TRBJ2-3 TRBV7-6 . . TGTGCCAGCAGCTACACCCCTGGACTTAGCACAGATACGCAGTATTTT CASSYTPGLSTDTQYF
TRBJ1-2 TRBV20-1 few . TGCAGTGCTAGACCGAGCAGTAACTATGGCTACACCTTC CSARPSSNYGYTF
TRBJ2-7 TRBV20-1 . TRBD2 TGCAGTGCTAGTCCTGGCGGGAGCATCGAGCAGTACTTC CSASPGGSIEQYF
TRBJ1-2 TRBV7-2 few . TGTGCCAGCAGCTTAGCGACAGGCCTGGGCTACACCTTC CASSLATGLGYTF
TRBJ2-2 TRBV25-1 . . TGTGCCAGCAGTGATACGGGGGTGAACACCGGGGAGCTGTTTTTT CASSDTGVNTGELFF
TRBJ2-3 TRBV7-3 . . TGTGCCAGCAGCTCTGGGGTGGGGGGTACGACAGATACGCAGTATTTT CASSSGVGGTTDTQYF
TRBJ1-1 TRBV7-6 few . TGTGCCAGCAGCCAGATGGGGGTGGGGGCAGGTCCGAACACTGAAGCTTTCTTT CASSQMGVGAGPNTEAFF
TRBJ1-6 TRBV2 . . TGTGCCAGCAGTGACAAGTCGGGTATCAGGAGTTCACCCCTCCACTTT CASSDKSGIRSSPLHF
TRBJ2-1 TRBV7-6 . TRBD2 TGTGCCAGCAGTCGGACTAGCGGGGTTCATGAGCAGTTCTTC CASSRTSGVHEQFF
TRBJ2-3 TRBV9 . . TGTGCCAGCAGCGTACTAACTAGCACAGATACGCAGTATTTT CASSVLTSTDTQYF
TRBJ2-3 TRBV11-2 few . TGTGCCAGCAGTCGGGACTTCGACACAGATACGCAGTATTTT CASSRDFDTDTQYF
TRBJ2-4 TRBV4-1 . . TGCGCCAGCAGCCAAGATCGAAACTCAGGAGCCAAAAACATTCAGTACTTC CASSQDRNSGAKNIQYF
TRBJ2-7 TRBV5-1 few . TGCGCCAGCAGCTTGGGAAACCTACGGACCGCAACCTACGAGCAGTACTTC CASSLGNLRTATYEQYF
TRBJ2-2 TRBV5-1 . . TGCGCCAGCAGCTTGGAAGGGTCGGGACATTCGAACACCGGGGAGCTGTTTTTT CASSLEGSGHSNTGELFF
TRBJ2-1 TRBV3-1 many TRBD2 TGTGCCAGCAGCCAACGAAGCGTCGGGAGCGGACTAGCGGGGTTTGAGCAGTTCTTC CASSQRSVGSGLAGFEQFF
TRBJ1-3 TRBV12-3/TRBV12-4 . . TGTGCCAGCAGGATAACCTCTGGAAACACCATATATTTT CASRITSGNTIYF
TRBJ1-2 TRBV12-3/TRBV12-4 . . TGTGCCAGCAGTTTTTCAGGGCATGGCTACACCTTC CASSFSGHGYTF
TRBJ2-2 TRBV4-3 few . TGCGCCAGCAGCCAAGAGTTGGGTAATACCGGGGAGCTGTTTTTT CASSQELGNTGELFF
TRBJ1-2 TRBV10-3 few TRBD1 TGTGCCATCACCGTGGAGGCAGGGGGTGGCTACACCTTC CAITVEAGGGYTF
TRBJ2-5 TRBV20-1 many . TGCAGTGCTAGATCAGGGGCCCCCCAAGAGACCCAGTACTTC CSARSGAPQETQYF
TRBJ2-4 TRBV4-2 few TRBD2 TGTGCCAGCAGCCCGGGGCCCTTGGGACTAGCGGGGGGGCCCGACATTCAGTACTTC CASSPGPLGLAGGPDIQYF
TRBJ2-1 TRBV5-1 . . TGCGCCAGCAGCTTGGGCAGAACCCACTCCTACAATGAGCAGTTCTTC CASSLGRTHSYNEQFF
TRBJ1-2 TRBV7-9 . TRBD1 TGTGCCAGCAGCTTACCGGACAGGAGCGACGGCTACACCTTC CASSLPDRSDGYTF
TRBJ1-5 TRBV4-1 . TRBD1 TGCGCCAGCAGCCAAGGACAGGGTACGGCTCAGCCCCAGCATTTT CASSQGQGTAQPQHF
TRBJ1-4 TRBV15 few . TGTGCCACCAGCAGAGATCAACCGGGCAGCGAAAAACTGTTTTTT CATSRDQPGSEKLFF
TRBJ1-5 TRBV7-9 few TRBD1 TGTGCCAGCAGCTTAGTCGTGACAGGGGACCGGGGCAATCAGCCCCAGCATTTT CASSLVVTGDRGNQPQHF
TRBJ2-7 TRBV7-6 . . TGTGCCAGCAGCTTAGCAGGGGTCGAGCAGTACTTC CASSLAGVEQYF
TRBJ1-2 TRBV10-3 few . TGTGCCATCAGTGAGTTTGAGAGACAAACTAACTATGGCTACACCTTC CAISEFERQTNYGYTF
TRBJ2-7 TRBV7-6 . . TGTGCCAGCAGTCTTGGACAGCAAACTTACTCCTACGAGCAGTACTTC CASSLGQQTYSYEQYF
TRBJ2-5 TRBV4-2 few . TGTGCCAGCAGCCAAGTGGTCCTCCAGGGTGAAGAGACCCAGTACTTC CASSQVVLQGEETQYF
TRBJ2-5 TRBV18 . . TGTGCCAGCTCACCAACGGGGGCAAATGGTTTTGGAGAGACCCAGTACTTC CASSPTGANGFGETQYF
TRBJ1-2 TRBV7-9 few TRBD1 TGTGCCAGCAGCTTAGCGACGGAACAGGGGTTCGGCTACACCTTC CASSLATEQGFGYTF
TRBJ1-1 TRBV7-9 . TRBD1 TGTGCCAGTTCCCGGACAGGGGTCACTGAAGCTTTCTTT CASSRTGVTEAFF
TRBJ1-5 TRBV7-8 few . TGTGCCAGCAGCGCCAGCAATCAGCCCCAGCATTTT CASSASNQPQHF
TRBJ2-3 TRBV2 . . TGTGCCAGCAGTGAAGCGGGGAGCTACGGCCACACAGATACGCAGTATTTT CASSEAGSYGHTDTQYF
TRBJ2-3 TRBV6-2/TRBV6-3 few . TGTGCCAGCACCATCAGCAGGTCACCCACAGATACGCAGTATTTT CASTISRSPTDTQYF
TRBJ1-4 TRBV4-2 . TRBD1 TGTGCCAGCAGCCAAGAGGGGACAGGGTCGGGCGTTACGGAAAAACTGTTTTTT CASSQEGTGSGVTEKLFF
TRBJ2-3 TRBV18 . . TGTGCCAGCTCACCACGGGACCTTCGCACAGATACGCAGTATTTT CASSPRDLRTDTQYF
TRBJ2-5 TRBV27 few TRBD2 TGTGCCAGCCGGGGAGGGCAAGAGACCCAGTACTTC CASRGGQETQYF
TRBJ2-1 TRBV18 . . TGTGCCAGCTCACCCATGAACAATGAGCAGTTCTTC CASSPMNNEQFF
TRBJ2-4 TRBV7-2 few TRBD1 TGTGCCAGCAGCTTAGCCCCCGGGACAGGGAGAGAAAACATTCAGTACTTC CASSLAPGTGRENIQYF
TRBJ1-4 TRBV6-5 . . TGTGCCAGCAGTCTCGGGTTCCAAGTTGGGGAAAAACTGTTTTTT CASSLGFQVGEKLFF
TRBJ2-3 TRBV6-4 few . TGTGCCAGCAGTGCGATTGGGGGCACAGATACGCAGTATTTT CASSAIGGTDTQYF
TRBJ1-2 TRBV28 few TRBD1 TGTGCCAGCAGTTCTGGGGACAGGGTCGGCTATGGCTACACCTTC CASSSGDRVGYGYTF
TRBJ1-6 TRBV20-1 . . TGCAGTGCTCCGGGCCGTCGTTGGGCCTCCTATAATTCACCCCTCCACTTT CSAPGRRWASYNSPLHF
TRBJ2-1 TRBV7-9 . . TGTGCCAGCAGCCCGCTTAGTAATGAGCAGTTCTTC CASSPLSNEQFF
TRBJ2-3 TRBV7-6 few TRBD2 TGTGCCAGCAGCGAACTAGCGGGGGTTCAAGATACGCAGTATTTT CASSELAGVQDTQYF
TRBJ2-1 TRBV4-2 . . TGTGCCAGCAGCCAAGATCGGTACGGCCAGTCCTCCTACAATGAGCAGTTCTTC CASSQDRYGQSSYNEQFF
TRBJ2-3 TRBV6-6 few TRBD1 TGTGCCAGCAGTAGAGGACAGGGAACAGATACGCAGTATTTT CASSRGQGTDTQYF
TRBJ1-5 TRBV6-5 many . TGTGCCAGCAGTTTGAGGGCTAATCAGCCCCAGCATTTT CASSLRANQPQHF
TRBJ1-1 TRBV4-3 few . TGCGCCAGCAGCCAAGTCGGGGGGGCGAACACTGAAGCTTTCTTT CASSQVGGANTEAFF
TRBJ1-5 TRBV20-1 few TRBD1 TGCAGTGCTAATGACAGGGTCGGTCAGCCCCAGCATTTT CSANDRVGQPQHF
TRBJ2-2 TRBV7-9 many . TGTGCCAGCAGCTTGGACACCACCGGGGAGCTGTTTTTT CASSLDTTGELFF
TRBJ1-2 TRBV20-1 . . TGCAGTGCTAGAGATTGGGGCGGAGACCTCTATGGCTACACCTTC CSARDWGGDLYGYTF